This T cell receptor beta chain is from a study of T-cell memory formation after mild COVID-19. This clonotype has a handful of counts. The antigen is undetermined. The CDR3 is 14 residues long. V lost 1 base, J lost 4 bases, and 10 bases lay in between. The germline CDR1 and CDR2 sequences are SGHRS and YFSETQ. Findings of the study overall: Whereas later expanders leaned CD4+, clones contracting day 15 to 85 showed a balanced CD4/CD8 makeup. Prior to infection, memory already included some responding clones, suggesting cross-reactive memory joined.

TCRdb ran MiXCR on the 5' RACE reads and lists one entry per CDR3 protein. The data hold about 470,000 distinct CDR3 sequences, with around a sixth observed a single time. The sequence was collected from an adult woman who had mild COVID-19 (a few samples of this study predate the infection). Cell type and time point are not known. Specimen: PBMCs or a T cell subset sorted from them (not recorded which). This chain uses TRBV5-1 with TRBJ2-3; D gene unclear. In nucleotides, the CDR3 is TGCGCCAGCAGCTTGATGGTCCTCTCAGATACGCAGTATTTT. Translating it yields CASSLMVLSDTQYF.